Sequencing of this T cell receptor beta chain was carried out in a study of long-term antiretroviral therapy in people with HIV. CDR3 length: 16 amino acids. From germline, CDR1 is SGHTA and CDR2 FQGTGA. Trimming pared 2 bases from V and 4 bases from J, leaving 17 bases between. They ran version v3.0 of the immunoSEQ assay at survey level. Profiling relied on immunoSEQ multiplex PCR, and the TCRdb table lists in-frame clones only, not all of them. This sample yields about 22,000 clones, of which around 81% are seen a single time; roughly 4.3% belongs to the top ten. The V gene is TRBV7-3, the J gene TRBJ2-5; a possible D gene is TRBD2 (5 bases). The source material was unsorted PBMCs, sampled roughly 4 years after starting antiretroviral therapy. This receptor was obtained from a young man with HIV. The CDR3 DNA reads TGTGCCAGCAGCTTAGGGTCGGGGTCTGGTGTAGAGACCCAGTACTTC. Amino acid sequence: CASSLGSGSGVETQYF.